This TCR beta chain stems from a study of blood T cells in healthy people across ages. Across the study: Using template switching, researchers captured about one barcoded beta molecule for each two T cells.

On this clonotype: What it binds is unknown. The junction and the germline gene differ at one end; a read error may be behind it.

Peripheral blood from each donor was collected in a volume of 8 to 10 milliliters. Study-level results: Investigators viewed diversity estimates from one million T cells as underestimates, the study reported. Fewer expanded clones and more diversity marked long-lived versus aged donors.

A J-beta primer mix and a sample-barcoded 5' primer were used in a second PCR of about 7 to 12 cycles. TCRdb called the 5' RACE reads again in MiXCR, with one record for every CDR3 protein. The repertoire holds around 1.5 million distinct CDR3 sequences, with roughly 40% as singletons. Germline V gives CDR1 MGHRA, CDR2 YSYEKL. CDR3 length: 15 amino acids. The sequence derives from a young woman in good health. Sample: blood. The rearrangement uses TRBV4-1 and TRBJ2-6; tentative D call: TRBD1 (6 bases). Here the CDR3 DNA reads TGTGCCAGTTCCGGGACAACTACTGGGGCCAACGTCCTGACTTTC. Its protein product is CASSGTTTGANVLTF.